This paragraph reports one T cell receptor beta chain. The target antigen is unknown. From germline, CDR1 is SGHTA and CDR2 FQGNSA. The CDR3 has 14 residues. With 1 base removed from V and 4 bases from J, the gap between germline ends came to 10 bases. The repertoire was sequenced with immunoSEQ multiplex PCR; TCRdb's copy has only in-frame clones and lacks some. The sample carries 90,000 to 100,000 clones, about 89% recorded once. This specimen comes from a study of T cell responses to AZD1222 COVID-19 vaccine. Overall study findings and caveats: Baseline serology detected seropositivity in only 6 or 7 AZD1222 recipients. Repertoire sampling happened only post peak T cell response.

The genes are TRBV7-2 and TRBJ2-5, with D unresolved. Sequencing was performed on peripheral blood, taken on day 0 of AZD1222 vaccination. The TCR originated in an adult in good health. CDR3 coding DNA: TGTGCCAGCAGCTTAGATGCTAGAGGAGAGACCCAGTACTTC. This translates into CASSLDARGETQYF.